This T cell receptor beta chain appears in the sequencing data of a study of blood T cell repertoires in COVID-19 (dated by TCRdb to 2018 to 2021). At the level of the whole study: The collaborator samples originated in the United States, Italy and Spain and spanned the acute and convalescent phases of COVID-19. The sample metadata nearly always contained a de-identified subject ID, COVID-19 status, age in years and sex. The material from the prospective study consisted of cDNA or gDNA derived from T cells, B-cell-depleted T cells, or PBMCs. The repertoires were made available in a free public database intended to serve as a resource for research on the immune response to SARS-CoV-2. The samples were drawn from the first 160 participants of the ongoing ImmuneRACE study and from more than 1,000 subjects provided by 6 global collaborators. HLA class I and class II types, where available, came from metadata supplied by the sample provider rather than from assay-based typing. Subjects who had been exposed to COVID-19, were actively infected with it, or had recovered from it provided the deeply sampled blood TCRbeta repertoires that made up the dataset.

This clone has just a few counts. Its antigen remains undetermined. The input lacks base qualities; no much larger clone sits a single base away. The CDR3 covers 12 residues, taking in both the cysteine and the phenylalanine. The read is trimmed to its CDR3 DNA, 36 bases read in frame from base 1. The V end loses 1 base and the J end loses 7 bases, and a stretch of 8 bases separates them. CDR1 and CDR2, looked up from the germline V gene, are SGHVS and FQNEAQ. The collaborating institutions used their own protocols to collect whole blood in K2EDTA tubes. For TCRbeta analysis, collaborators shipped samples as frozen whole blood, isolated PBMCs, or DNA extracted from either of those sample types. The immunoSEQ Assay, a bias-controlled multiplex PCR, was used to amplify TCRbeta CDR3 regions from genomic DNA. As for the authors' bioinformatics: Within the assay, amplification of reference gene primers was used to estimate how many nucleated cells each sample contained. To quantify the absolute abundance of each unique TCRbeta CDR3 rearrangement, sequence reads were collapsed and filtered. Productive Simpson clonality was computed per sample as the square root of Simpson's diversity index over productive rearrangements. TCRdb took over this immuneACCESS table, retaining in-frame rearrangements with V and J assigned. Such tables are incomplete; in checked studies, under half of the missing clones stem from an unresolved V gene, and the remainder is unexplained. That table gives V, J and clone size, and the DNA gave D and trimming. The sample table contains roughly 77,000 clones; only one count was recorded for roughly 78% of them. The ten largest clonotypes hold 26% of the sample.

What the authors observed across the whole study: The quantity of clinical and demographic metadata differed by source and by participant and was supplied without curation.

The receptor was isolated from a man in his 60s with active or convalescent COVID-19. The chain is made from TRBV7-8 and TRBJ2-7, with no confident D gene call. The sequenced sample consisted of peripheral blood. CDR3 sequence: CASSLGPREQYF. Here is the DNA: TGTGCCAGCAGCTTAGGTCCGAGGGAGCAGTACTTC.